A selection of T cell receptor beta chains follows, all from one sample in a study of blood T cell repertoires in COVID-19. Repertoires were generated with immunoSEQ multiplex PCR, while TCRdb's copy carries only in-frame clones and drops some. The data show 150,000 to 200,000 clones, over 85% seen once. Sequenced: peripheral blood. The receptors stem from a man in his fifties or sixties with active or convalescent COVID-19. CDR3s include the opening cysteine and the closing phenylalanine or tryptophan. Each record gives: J gene, V gene, D gene, clone size, CDR3 length, CDR3 protein, CDR3 DNA. A D gene is named only where the DNA matches it firmly. A clone size is listed for some rows: how often the clone was seen (once, few, many), or a class if it is expanded.

TRBJ2-1	TRBV19	-	once	15	CASSNGLDFYNEQFF	TGTGCCAGTAGTAATGGCCTTGATTTCTACAATGAGCAGTTCTTC
TRBJ1-2	TRBV15	-	-	15	CATSRDLAGLGGYTF	TGTGCCACCAGCAGAGATCTGGCAGGGTTGGGTGGCTACACCTTC
TRBJ2-3	TRBV5-1	-	-	15	CASSLATQGIDTQYF	TGCGCCAGCAGCTTGGCGACGCAGGGAATAGATACGCAGTATTTT
TRBJ1-2	TRBV19	-	-	13	CASIPGRGYGYTF	TGTGCCAGTATCCCAGGGCGAGGATATGGCTACACCTTC
TRBJ2-2	TRBV11-3	TRBD2	-	16	CASSLDGTRVAGELFF	TGTGCCAGCAGCTTAGATGGGACTAGGGTGGCCGGGGAGCTGTTTTTT
TRBJ1-4	TRBV6-1	TRBD1	-	16	CASSAGTAATNEKLFF	TGTGCCAGCAGTGCCGGGACAGCTGCAACTAATGAAAAACTGTTTTTT
TRBJ2-3	TRBV19	-	-	18	CASSIETKAARFTDTQYF	TGTGCCAGTAGTATAGAAACGAAAGCGGCCAGATTCACAGATACGCAGTATTTT
TRBJ2-1	TRBV27	TRBD2	-	16	CASSPTSGFYNAGQFF	TGTGCCAGCAGCCCGACTAGCGGGTTTTACAATGCCGGGCAGTTCTTC
TRBJ1-2	TRBV7-2	-	-	13	CASSLEQEGGYTF	TGTGCCAGCAGCTTAGAGCAGGAGGGTGGCTACACCTTC
TRBJ1-5	TRBV10-3	-	few	15	CAISESTVGDQPQHF	TGTGCCATCAGTGAGTCAACAGTAGGCGATCAGCCCCAGCATTTT
TRBJ1-1	TRBV6-5	-	few	11	CASSLTVEAFF	TGTGCCAGCAGTTTGACAGTTGAAGCTTTCTTT
TRBJ2-3	TRBV20-1	TRBD2	-	15	CSASSPSGGSDTQYF	TGCAGTGCTAGTTCCCCTAGCGGGGGCTCAGATACGCAGTATTTT
TRBJ1-4	TRBV27	-	-	13	CASRTGFNEKLFF	TGTGCCAGCAGGACAGGTTTTAATGAAAAACTGTTTTTT
TRBJ2-3	TRBV24-1	TRBD2	-	14	CATSDRTSGDTQYF	TGTGCCACCAGTGATAGGACTAGCGGTGATACGCAGTATTTT
TRBJ2-7	TRBV5-1	-	-	14	CASSPRDNLYEQYF	TGCGCCAGCAGCCCCCGGGACAACCTATACGAGCAGTACTTC
TRBJ2-5	TRBV5-1	TRBD1	-	16	CASSLPSGTGVETQYF	TGCGCCAGCAGCTTGCCGTCCGGGACAGGGGTGGAGACCCAGTACTTC
TRBJ2-1	TRBV5-8	-	-	11	CASSLAVEQFF	TGTGCCAGCAGCTTGGCGGTTGAGCAGTTCTTC
TRBJ1-1	TRBV18	-	-	15	CASSPPNRGYTEAFF	TGTGCCAGCTCACCACCGAACCGGGGATACACTGAAGCTTTCTTT
TRBJ2-5	TRBV7-9	TRBD2	-	16	CASSFPSGRAQETQYF	TGTGCCAGCAGCTTTCCTAGCGGGAGGGCCCAAGAGACCCAGTACTTC
TRBJ1-1	TRBV30	TRBD1	once	14	CAWSVRDRGTEAFF	TGTGCCTGGAGTGTACGGGACAGGGGCACTGAAGCTTTCTTT
TRBJ2-1	TRBV7-9	TRBD1	-	15	CASSLGQGFGDEQFF	TGTGCCAGCAGCCTGGGACAGGGGTTTGGGGATGAGCAGTTCTTC
TRBJ2-2	TRBV7-6	TRBD1	-	15	CASSLGQGGTGELFF	TGTGCCAGCAGCTTGGGACAGGGTGGAACCGGGGAGCTGTTTTTT
TRBJ2-7	TRBV3-1/TRBV3-2	TRBD1	-	14	CASSPRDRAYEQYF	TGTGCCAGCAGCCCCCGGGACAGAGCCTACGAGCAGTACTTC
TRBJ2-1	TRBV18	TRBD2	once	15	CASSVTSGRYNEQFF	TGTGCCAGCTCAGTGACTAGCGGGAGATACAATGAGCAGTTCTTC
TRBJ2-1	TRBV4-2	-	-	16	CASSQVASAAYNEQFF	TGTGCCAGCAGCCAAGTCGCTAGCGCGGCTTACAATGAGCAGTTCTTC
TRBJ2-7	TRBV28	-	-	13	CASMDTTSYEQYF	TGTGCCAGCATGGACACAACCTCCTACGAGCAGTACTTC
TRBJ2-2	TRBV7-2	TRBD2	-	16	CASSFRLAGDGGELFF	TGTGCCAGCAGCTTCAGACTAGCGGGAGATGGCGGGGAGCTGTTTTTT
TRBJ2-1	TRBV2	TRBD1	once	14	CASRDRGSYNEQFF	TGTGCCAGCAGGGACAGGGGCTCCTACAATGAGCAGTTCTTC
TRBJ1-6	TRBV19	-	-	15	CASSSGGGLNSPLHF	TGTGCCAGTAGCAGTGGCGGAGGACTGAATTCACCCCTCCACTTT
TRBJ2-4	TRBV27	TRBD2	-	11	CATWEGSIQYF	TGTGCCACGTGGGAGGGGAGCATTCAGTACTTC
TRBJ2-1	TRBV19	TRBD2	-	13	CASSPSGVREQFF	TGTGCCAGTAGTCCCAGCGGGGTACGAGAGCAGTTCTTC
TRBJ1-2	TRBV2	-	few	12	CASSVSGYGYTF	TGTGCCAGCAGTGTGTCGGGCTATGGCTACACCTTC
TRBJ1-1	TRBV11-2	-	-	13	CASSQDRITGAFF	TGTGCCAGCAGCCAGGACAGAATAACTGGGGCTTTCTTT
TRBJ1-2	TRBV7-2	-	-	12	CASSLAGYGYTF	TGTGCCAGCAGCTTAGCCGGGTATGGCTACACCTTC
TRBJ2-3	TRBV7-6	TRBD2	once	17	CASSFRGLAGHTDTQYF	TGTGCCAGCAGCTTTCGTGGACTAGCGGGGCACACAGATACGCAGTATTTT
TRBJ1-4	TRBV19	TRBD1	-	15	CASRDRGLTNEKLFF	TGTGCCAGCCGGGACAGGGGGCTAACTAATGAAAAACTGTTTTTT
TRBJ2-3	TRBV4-2	TRBD2	-	17	CASSRTRAGTSTDTQYF	TGTGCCAGCAGCCGAACAAGAGCGGGGACTAGCACAGATACGCAGTATTTT
TRBJ1-1	TRBV14	TRBD1	-	15	CASSQVTGLNTEAFF	TGTGCCAGCAGCCAAGTGACAGGGCTTAACACTGAAGCTTTCTTT
TRBJ1-2	TRBV23-1	TRBD1	-	14	CASSRDRGARGYTF	TGCGCCAGCAGTCGGGACAGGGGGGCCAGGGGCTACACCTTC
TRBJ1-2	TRBV12-5	-	-	15	CASGLVNGGPDGYTF	TGTGCTAGTGGTTTGGTCAACGGGGGGCCAGATGGCTACACCTTC
TRBJ1-1	TRBV28	-	-	17	CASSLLSAGEIDTEAFF	TGTGCCAGCAGTTTATTATCGGCAGGGGAGATAGACACTGAAGCTTTCTTT
TRBJ2-3	TRBV11-1	TRBD2	-	14	CASRTSGITDTQYF	TGTGCCAGCCGGACTAGCGGGATCACAGATACGCAGTATTTT
TRBJ2-3	TRBV7-2	TRBD2	-	14	CASSSSGGADTQYF	TGTGCCAGCAGCTCTAGCGGGGGGGCAGATACGCAGTATTTT
TRBJ2-7	TRBV3-1/TRBV3-2	TRBD2	-	20	CASSRTTTGTSGRGWYEQYF	TGTGCCAGCAGCCGAACGACGACCGGGACTAGCGGTAGAGGATGGTACGAGCAGTACTTC
TRBJ1-5	TRBV10-2	TRBD1	-	14	CASSITGDNQPQHF	TGCGCCAGCAGTATAACAGGGGACAATCAGCCCCAGCATTTT
TRBJ2-7	TRBV12-3/TRBV12-4	TRBD2	-	13	CASGTSGRYEQYF	TGTGCCAGCGGCACTAGCGGGAGGTACGAGCAGTACTTC
TRBJ2-7	TRBV5-1	-	-	14	CASSLGAGTGEQYF	TGCGCCAGCAGCTTGGGGGCGGGGACCGGCGAGCAGTACTTC
TRBJ2-5	TRBV7-9	-	-	15	CASSQPQQHQETQYF	TGTGCCAGCAGCCAACCGCAACAGCACCAAGAGACCCAGTACTTC
TRBJ1-2	TRBV2	-	-	13	CASRGAANYGYTF	TGTGCCAGCAGGGGGGCGGCTAACTATGGCTACACCTTC
TRBJ1-2	TRBV12-3/TRBV12-4	-	-	13	CASSERNNYGYTF	TGTGCCAGCAGCGAGAGAAATAACTATGGCTACACCTTC
TRBJ1-2	TRBV12-3/TRBV12-4	-	-	12	CASSFLGRGYTF	TGTGCCAGCAGTTTTCTGGGGCGGGGCTACACCTTC
TRBJ2-5	TRBV10-2	TRBD1	-	13	CASRQGTQETQYF	TGCGCCAGCAGACAGGGGACCCAAGAGACCCAGTACTTC
TRBJ1-5	TRBV2	-	-	14	CASSERQGNQPQHF	TGTGCCAGCAGTGAACGCCAGGGCAATCAGCCCCAGCATTTT
TRBJ2-7	TRBV10-2	TRBD2	-	13	CASRLAGGYEQYF	TGCGCCAGCAGGTTAGCGGGTGGCTACGAGCAGTACTTC
TRBJ2-3	TRBV6-6	-	-	18	CASGPGTVRGAGPDTQYF	TGTGCCAGCGGTCCCGGGACAGTAAGGGGGGCCGGCCCAGATACGCAGTATTTT
TRBJ2-4	TRBV18	-	-	21	CASSPQVVQGWGDFAKNIQYF	TGTGCCAGCTCACCACAAGTAGTTCAGGGGTGGGGAGATTTCGCCAAAAACATTCAGTACTTC
TRBJ1-5	TRBV6-5	TRBD1	-	13	CASSFTGTAPQHF	TGTGCCAGCAGTTTCACCGGGACAGCGCCCCAGCATTTT
TRBJ2-1	TRBV5-1	TRBD1	-	12	CASRLGQEEQFF	TGCGCCAGCAGGTTGGGACAGGAGGAGCAGTTCTTC